This entry concerns a single T cell receptor beta chain. The sample comes from a study of memory CD4+ T cells and cytomegalovirus serostatus. Overall study context: Donors were healthy Belgian adults, under 10 CMV seropositive and approximately 25 seronegative.

Measured with immunoSEQ multiplex PCR; TCRdb has only the in-frame clones, and not every one. The profile shows about 58,000 clones, about four fifths of them singletons. The germline V gene has CDR1 SGHNT and CDR2 YYREEE (reference sequence). V was pared by 7 bases and J by 9 bases, with 17 bases between. The CDR3 consists of 14 residues. Single viable CD3+CD4+CD8-CD45RO+ cells were sorted as the memory CD4+ T cells. The sequence came from an adult in good health and CMV-seronegative. Some clones in this sample may be carry-over from other donors' samples. This chain connects TRBV5-4 to TRBJ1-6; the D gene is possibly TRBD1 (5 bases). The sample was memory CD4+ T cells from blood. CDR3 residues: CASSSGTPSSPLHF. The CDR3 DNA reads as TGTGCCAGCTCCTCCGGGACCCCAAGTTCACCCCTCCACTTT.